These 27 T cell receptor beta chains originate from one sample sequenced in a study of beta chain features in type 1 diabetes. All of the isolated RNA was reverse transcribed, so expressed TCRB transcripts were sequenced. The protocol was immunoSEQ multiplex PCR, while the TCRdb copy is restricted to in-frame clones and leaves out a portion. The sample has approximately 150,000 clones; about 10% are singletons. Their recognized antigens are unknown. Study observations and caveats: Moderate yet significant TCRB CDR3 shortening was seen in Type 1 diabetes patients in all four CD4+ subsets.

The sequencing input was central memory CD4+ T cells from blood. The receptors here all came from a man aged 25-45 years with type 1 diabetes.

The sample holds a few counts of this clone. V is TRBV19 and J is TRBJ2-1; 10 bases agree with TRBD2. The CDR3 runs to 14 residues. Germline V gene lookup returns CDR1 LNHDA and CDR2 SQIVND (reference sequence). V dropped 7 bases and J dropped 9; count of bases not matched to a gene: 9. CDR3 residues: CASIQPSGGCEQFF. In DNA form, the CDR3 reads TGTGCCAGTATTCAACCTAGCGGGGGTTGTGAGCAGTTCTTC.

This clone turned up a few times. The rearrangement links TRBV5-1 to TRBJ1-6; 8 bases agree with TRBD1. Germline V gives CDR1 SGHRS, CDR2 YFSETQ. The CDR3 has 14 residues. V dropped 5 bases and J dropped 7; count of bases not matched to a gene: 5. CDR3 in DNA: TGCGCCAGCAGTCTGGACAGGGAGAATTCACCCCTCCACTTT. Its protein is CASSLDRENSPLHF.

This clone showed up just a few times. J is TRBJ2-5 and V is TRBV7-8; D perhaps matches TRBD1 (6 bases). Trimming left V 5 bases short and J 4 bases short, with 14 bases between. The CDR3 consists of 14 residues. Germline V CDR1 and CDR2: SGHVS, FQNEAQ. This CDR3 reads CASSRGGPGETQYF. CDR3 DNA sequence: TGTGCCAGCAGCCGAGGGGGACCAGGAGAGACCCAGTACTTC.

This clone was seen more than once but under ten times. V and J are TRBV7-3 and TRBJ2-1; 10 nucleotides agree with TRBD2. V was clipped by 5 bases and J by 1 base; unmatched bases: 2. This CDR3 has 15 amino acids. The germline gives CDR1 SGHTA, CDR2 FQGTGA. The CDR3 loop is CASSRAGGSYNEQFF. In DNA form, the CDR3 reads TGTGCCAGCAGCCGAGCGGGGGGGTCCTACAATGAGCAGTTCTTC.

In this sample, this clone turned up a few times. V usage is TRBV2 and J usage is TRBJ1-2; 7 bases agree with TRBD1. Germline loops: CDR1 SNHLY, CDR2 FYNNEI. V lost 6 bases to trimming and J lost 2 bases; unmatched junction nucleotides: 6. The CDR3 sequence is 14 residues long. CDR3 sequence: CASREGQLNYGYTF. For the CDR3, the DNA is TGTGCCAGCAGGGAGGGACAGTTGAACTATGGCTACACCTTC.

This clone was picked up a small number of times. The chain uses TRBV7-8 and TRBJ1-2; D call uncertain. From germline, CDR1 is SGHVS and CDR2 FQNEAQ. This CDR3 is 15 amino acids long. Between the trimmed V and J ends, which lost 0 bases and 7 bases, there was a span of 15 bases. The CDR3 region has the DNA TGTGCCAGCAGCTTAGCCACAGCATTGCCGGTTGGCTACACCTTC. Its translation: CASSLATALPVGYTF.

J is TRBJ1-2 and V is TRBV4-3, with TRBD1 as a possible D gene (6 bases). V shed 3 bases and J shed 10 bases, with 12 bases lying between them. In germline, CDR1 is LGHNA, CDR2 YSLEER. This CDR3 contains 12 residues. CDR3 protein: CASSHSGEVYTF. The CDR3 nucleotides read TGCGCCAGCAGCCACTCAGGGGAAGTCTACACCTTC.

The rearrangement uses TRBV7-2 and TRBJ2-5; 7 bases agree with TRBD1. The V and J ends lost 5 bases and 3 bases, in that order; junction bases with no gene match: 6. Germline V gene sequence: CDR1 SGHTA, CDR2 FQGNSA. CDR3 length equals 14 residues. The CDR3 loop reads CASSPQGVKETQYF. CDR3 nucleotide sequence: TGTGCCAGCAGCCCGCAGGGGGTAAAAGAGACCCAGTACTTC.

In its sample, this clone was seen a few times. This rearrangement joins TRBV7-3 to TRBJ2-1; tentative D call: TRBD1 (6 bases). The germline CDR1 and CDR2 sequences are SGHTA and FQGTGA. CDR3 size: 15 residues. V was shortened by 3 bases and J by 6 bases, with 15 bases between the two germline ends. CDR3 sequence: CASSLGHRTSNEQFF. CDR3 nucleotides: TGTGCCAGCAGCTTGGGACATCGGACGAGCAATGAGCAGTTCTTC. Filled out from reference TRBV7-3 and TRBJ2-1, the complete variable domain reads GAGVSQTPSNKVTEKGKYVELRCDPISGHTALYWYRQSLGQGPEFLIYFQGTGAADDSGLPNDRFFAVRPEGSVSTLKIQRTERGDSAVYLCASSLGHRTSNEQFFGPGTRLTVL.

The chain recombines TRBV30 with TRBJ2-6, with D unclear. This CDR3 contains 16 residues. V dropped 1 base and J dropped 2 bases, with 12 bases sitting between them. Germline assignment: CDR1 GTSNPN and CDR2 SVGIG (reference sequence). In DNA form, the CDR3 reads TGTGCCTGGAGTGCAACAGCTTGGACTGGGGCCAACGTCCTGACTTTC. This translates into CAWSATAWTGANVLTF. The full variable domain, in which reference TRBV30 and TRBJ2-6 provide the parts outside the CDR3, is SQTIHQWPATLVQPVGSPLSLECTVEGTSNPNLYWYRQAAGRGLQLLFYSVGIGQISSEVPQNLSASRPQDRQFILSSKKLLLSDSGFYLCAWSATAWTGANVLTFGAGSRLTVL.

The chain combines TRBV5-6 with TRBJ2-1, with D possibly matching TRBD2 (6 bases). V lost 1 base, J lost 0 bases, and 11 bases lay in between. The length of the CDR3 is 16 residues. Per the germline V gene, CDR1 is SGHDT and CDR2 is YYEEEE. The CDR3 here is CASSLFGTGSYNEQFF. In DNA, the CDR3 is TGTGCCAGCAGCTTGTTCGGGACTGGCTCCTACAATGAGCAGTTCTTC. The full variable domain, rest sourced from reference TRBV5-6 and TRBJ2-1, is DAGVTQSPTHLIKTRGQQVTLRCSPKSGHDTVSWYQQALGQGPQFIFQYYEEEERQRGNFPDRFSGHQFPNYSSELNVNALLLGDSALYLCASSLFGTGSYNEQFFGPGTRLTVL.

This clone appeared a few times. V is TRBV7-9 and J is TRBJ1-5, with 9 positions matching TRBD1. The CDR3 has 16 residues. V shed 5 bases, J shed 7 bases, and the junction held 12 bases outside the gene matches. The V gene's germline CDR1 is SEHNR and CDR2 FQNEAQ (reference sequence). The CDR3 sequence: CASSPSTGGVGQPQHF. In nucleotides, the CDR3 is TGTGCCAGCAGCCCCTCTACAGGGGGCGTTGGGCAGCCCCAGCATTTT.

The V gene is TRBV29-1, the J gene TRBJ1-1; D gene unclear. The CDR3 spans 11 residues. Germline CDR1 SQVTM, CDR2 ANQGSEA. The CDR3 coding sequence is TGCAAATCTCTGCGGGACACTGAAGCTTTCTTT. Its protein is CKSLRDTEAFF. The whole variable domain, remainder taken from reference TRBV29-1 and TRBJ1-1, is SAVISQKPSRDICQRGTSLTIQCQVDSQVTMMFWYRQQPGQSLTLIATANQGSEATYESGFVIDKFPISRPNLTFSTLTVSNMSPEDSSIYLCKSLRDTEAFFGQGTRLTVV.

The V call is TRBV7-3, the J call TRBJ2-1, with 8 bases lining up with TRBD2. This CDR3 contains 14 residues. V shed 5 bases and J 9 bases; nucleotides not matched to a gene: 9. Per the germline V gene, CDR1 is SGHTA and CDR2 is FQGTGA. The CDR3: CASSAAGTRSEQFF. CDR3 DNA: TGTGCCAGCAGCGCTGCCGGGACTAGGTCTGAGCAGTTCTTC.

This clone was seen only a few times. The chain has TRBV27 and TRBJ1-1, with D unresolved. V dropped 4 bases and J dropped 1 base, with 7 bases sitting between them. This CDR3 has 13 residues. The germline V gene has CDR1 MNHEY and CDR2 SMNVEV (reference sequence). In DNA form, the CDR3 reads TGTGCCAGCAGTTCGCGCGGGAACACTGAAGCTTTCTTT. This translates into CASSSRGNTEAFF.

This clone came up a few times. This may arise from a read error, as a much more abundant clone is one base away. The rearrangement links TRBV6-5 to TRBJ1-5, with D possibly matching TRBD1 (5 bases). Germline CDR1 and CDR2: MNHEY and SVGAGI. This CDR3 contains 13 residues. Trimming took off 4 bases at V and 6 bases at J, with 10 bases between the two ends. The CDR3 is CASSLSQGQPQHF. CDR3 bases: TGTGCCAGCAGTTTGTCGCAGGGTCAGCCCCAGCATTTT.

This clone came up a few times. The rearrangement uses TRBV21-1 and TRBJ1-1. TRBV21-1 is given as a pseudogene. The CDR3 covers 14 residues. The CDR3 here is CASSKGAGNTEAFF. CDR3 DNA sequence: TGTGCCAGCAGCAAAGGGGCGGGGAACACTGAAGCTTTCTTT.

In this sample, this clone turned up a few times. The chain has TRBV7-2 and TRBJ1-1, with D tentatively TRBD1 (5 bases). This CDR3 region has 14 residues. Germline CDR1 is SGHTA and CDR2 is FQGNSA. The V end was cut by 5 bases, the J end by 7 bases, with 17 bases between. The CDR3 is CASSPSAARDEAFF. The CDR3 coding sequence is TGTGCCAGCAGCCCCTCCGCGGCCAGGGATGAAGCTTTCTTT.

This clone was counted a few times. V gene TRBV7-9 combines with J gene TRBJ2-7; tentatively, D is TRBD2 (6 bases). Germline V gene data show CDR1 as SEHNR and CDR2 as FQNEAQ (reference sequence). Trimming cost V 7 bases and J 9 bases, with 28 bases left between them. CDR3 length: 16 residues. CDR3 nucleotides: TGTGCCAGCACCTTTCAGGAGGGGCCGCTAATCAGCCCGCAGTACTTC. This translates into CASTFQEGPLISPQYF.

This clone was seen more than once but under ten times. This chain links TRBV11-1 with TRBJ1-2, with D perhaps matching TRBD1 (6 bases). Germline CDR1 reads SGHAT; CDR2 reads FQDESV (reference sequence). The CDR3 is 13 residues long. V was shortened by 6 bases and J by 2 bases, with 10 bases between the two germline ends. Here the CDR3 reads CASRPTGNYGYTF. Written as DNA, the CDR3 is TGTGCCAGCAGACCGACAGGAAACTATGGCTACACCTTC. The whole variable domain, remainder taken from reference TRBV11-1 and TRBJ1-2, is EAEVAQSPRYKITEKSQAVAFWCDPISGHATLYWYRQILGQGPELLVQFQDESVVDDSQLPKDRFSAERLKGVDSTLKIQPAELGDSAMYLCASRPTGNYGYTFGSGTRLTVV.

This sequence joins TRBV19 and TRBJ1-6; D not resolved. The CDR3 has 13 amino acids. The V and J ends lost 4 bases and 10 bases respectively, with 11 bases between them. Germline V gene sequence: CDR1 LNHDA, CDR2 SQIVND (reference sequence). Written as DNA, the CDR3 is TGTGCCAGTAGTAGCACCCTCGGGTCACCCCTCCACTTT. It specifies CASSSTLGSPLHF.

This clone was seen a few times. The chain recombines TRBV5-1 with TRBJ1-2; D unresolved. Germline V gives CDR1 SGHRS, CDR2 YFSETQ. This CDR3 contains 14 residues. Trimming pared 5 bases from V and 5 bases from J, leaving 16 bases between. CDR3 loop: CASRPLPEEYGYTF. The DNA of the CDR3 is TGCGCCAGCAGACCCCTGCCAGAGGAGTATGGCTACACCTTC. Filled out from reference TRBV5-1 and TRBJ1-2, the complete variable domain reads KAGVTQTPRYLIKTRGQQVTLSCSPISGHRSVSWYQQTPGQGLQFLFEYFSETQRNKGNFPGRFSGRQFSNSRSEMNVSTLELGDSALYLCASRPLPEEYGYTFGSGTRLTVV.

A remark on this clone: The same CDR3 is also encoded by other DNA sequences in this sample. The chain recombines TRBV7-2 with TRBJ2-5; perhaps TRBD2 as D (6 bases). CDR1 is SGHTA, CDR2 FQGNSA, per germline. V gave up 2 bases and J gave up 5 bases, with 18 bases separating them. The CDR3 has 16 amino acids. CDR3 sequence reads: CASSLFPAGLGETQYF. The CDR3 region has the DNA TGTGCCAGCAGCTTATTCCCAGCGGGCCTCGGTGAGACCCAGTACTTC.

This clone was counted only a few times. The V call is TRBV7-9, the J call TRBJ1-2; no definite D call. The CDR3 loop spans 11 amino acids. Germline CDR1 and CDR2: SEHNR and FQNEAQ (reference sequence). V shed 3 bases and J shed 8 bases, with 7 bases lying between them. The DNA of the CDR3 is TGTGCCAGCAGCTTGCTTGGCGGCTACACCTTC. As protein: CASSLLGGYTF.

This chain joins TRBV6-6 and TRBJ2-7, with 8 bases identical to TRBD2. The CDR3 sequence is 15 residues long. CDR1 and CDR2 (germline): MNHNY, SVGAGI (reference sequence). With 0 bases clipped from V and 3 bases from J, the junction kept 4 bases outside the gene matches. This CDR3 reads CASSYSRGGNYEQYF. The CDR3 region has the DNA TGTGCCAGCAGTTACTCCCGCGGGGGGAACTACGAGCAGTACTTC.

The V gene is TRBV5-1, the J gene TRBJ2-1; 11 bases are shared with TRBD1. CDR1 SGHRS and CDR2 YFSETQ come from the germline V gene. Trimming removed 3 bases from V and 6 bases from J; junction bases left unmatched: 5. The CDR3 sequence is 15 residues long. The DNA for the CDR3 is TGCGCCAGCAGCTCGGGACAGGGGGTGAGCAATGAGCAGTTCTTC. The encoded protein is CASSSGQGVSNEQFF.

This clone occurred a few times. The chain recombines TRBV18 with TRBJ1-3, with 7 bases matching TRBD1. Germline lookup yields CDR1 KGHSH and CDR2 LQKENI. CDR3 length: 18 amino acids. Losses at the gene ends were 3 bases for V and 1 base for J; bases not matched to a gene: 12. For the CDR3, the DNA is TGTGCCAGCTCACCCTCGGTGGCAGGGGGAAGTTCTGGAAACACCATATATTTT. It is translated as CASSPSVAGGSSGNTIYF.